This T cell receptor beta chain is from a study of blood T cell repertoires in COVID-19. The overall study: COVID-19 samples, acute and convalescent, were from the United States, Italy and Spain. PBMCs, B-cell-depleted T cells, or T cells provided the cDNA or gDNA that made up the material.

V was shortened by 5 bases and J by 0 bases, with 10 bases between the two germline ends. The CDR3 runs to 15 residues. The germline CDR1 and CDR2 sequences are SGHVS and FQNEAQ. Authors' data handling: Amplification from reference gene primers served as the basis for estimated nucleated cell counts. Data came from immunoSEQ multiplex PCR; TCRdb stores just in-frame clones and leaves some out. V, J and clone size are taken as reported in that table, and D and trimming were inferred from the DNA itself. This sample has fewer than 80,000 clones; roughly 90% occur once, and the top ten carry 2% to 3%. This clonotype was sampled from a human donor in a cohort sampled during active COVID-19. Specimen: peripheral blood. V is TRBV7-8 and J is TRBJ2-2; D remains unclear. The CDR3 region has the DNA TGTGCCAGCAGCAGGTTTACAGCGAACACCGGGGAGCTGTTTTTT. Residues: CASSRFTANTGELFF. The full variable domain, with the rest looked up from reference TRBV7-8 and TRBJ2-2, is GAGVSQSPRYKVAKRGQDVALRCDPISGHVSLFWYQQALGQGPEFLTYFQNEAQLDKSGLPSDRFFAERPEGSVSTLKIQRTQQEDSAVYLCASSRFTANTGELFFGEGSRLTVL.